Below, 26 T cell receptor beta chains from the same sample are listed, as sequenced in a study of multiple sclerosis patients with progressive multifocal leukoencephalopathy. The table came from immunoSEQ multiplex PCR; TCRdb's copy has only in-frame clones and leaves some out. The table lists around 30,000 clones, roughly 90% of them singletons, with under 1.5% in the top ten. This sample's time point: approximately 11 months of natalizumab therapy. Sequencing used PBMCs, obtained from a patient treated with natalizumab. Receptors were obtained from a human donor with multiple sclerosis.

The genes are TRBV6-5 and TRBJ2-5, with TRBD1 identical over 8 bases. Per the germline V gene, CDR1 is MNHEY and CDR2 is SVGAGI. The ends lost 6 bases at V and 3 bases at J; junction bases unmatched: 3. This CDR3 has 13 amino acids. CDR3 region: CASSQDREETQYF. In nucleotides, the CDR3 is TGTGCCAGCAGCCAGGACAGGGAAGAGACCCAGTACTTC.

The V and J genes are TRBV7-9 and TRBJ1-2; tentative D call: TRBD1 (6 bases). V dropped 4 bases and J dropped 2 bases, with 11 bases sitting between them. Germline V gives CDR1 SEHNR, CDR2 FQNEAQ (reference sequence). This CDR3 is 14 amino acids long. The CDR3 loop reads CASSSSGENYGYTF. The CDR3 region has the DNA TGTGCCAGCAGCTCCTCAGGGGAGAACTATGGCTACACCTTC.

The CDR3 sequence: CAWSLGLARPYEQYF. Here the CDR3 DNA reads TGTGCCTGGAGTTTGGGGCTAGCGAGGCCCTACGAGCAGTACTTC. The chain has TRBV30 and TRBJ2-7; perhaps TRBD2 as D (6 bases). The V gene's germline CDR1 is GTSNPN and CDR2 SVGIG (reference sequence). The CDR3 runs 15 residues. With 2 bases removed from V and 2 bases from J, the gap between germline ends came to 16 bases.

CDR3 sequence (DNA): TGTGCCAGCAGCGTGACAGAGAGTAGCAATCAGCCCCAGCATTTT. Protein product: CASSVTESSNQPQHF. The chain joins TRBV6-5 to TRBJ1-5, with D possibly being TRBD1 (5 bases). V was shortened by 6 bases and J by 0 bases, with 12 bases between the two germline ends. CDR1 and CDR2 (germline): MNHEY, SVGAGI. This CDR3 region has 15 residues.

CDR3 nucleotide sequence: TGTGCCAGCAGCCAACCCCGACAGGGAGAGACCCAGTACTTC. Amino acids: CASSQPRQGETQYF. The V gene is TRBV4-2, the J gene TRBJ2-5; 7 nucleotides match TRBD1. V gave up 2 bases and J gave up 4 bases; unmatched junction bases: 4. The CDR3 consists of 14 residues. CDR1 is LGHNA and CDR2 is YNFKEQ in the germline V gene.

The DNA of the CDR3 is TGTGCCAGCGGAAGTCCCGGGACAGGGAGGAGGCATGGCTACACCTTC. It specifies CASGSPGTGRRHGYTF. The J gene is TRBJ1-2, the V gene TRBV25-1, with 9 bases matching TRBD1. Germline values: CDR1 MGHDK, CDR2 SYGVNS. With 8 bases clipped from V and 6 bases from J, the junction kept 16 bases outside the gene matches. The CDR3 sequence is 16 residues long.

CDR3 bases: TGTGCCTGGAGGGAAAGTCTTGGGAATTCACCCCTCCACTTT. Residues: CAWRESLGNSPLHF. The V call is TRBV30, the J call TRBJ1-6; D not resolved. The CDR3 loop spans 14 amino acids. CDR1 is GTSNPN, CDR2 SVGIG, per germline (reference sequence). V gave up 3 bases and J gave up 7 bases, with 13 bases separating them. The full variable domain, its missing parts supplied by reference TRBV30 and TRBJ1-6, is SQTIHQWPATLVQPVGSPLSLECTVEGTSNPNLYWYRQAAGRGLQLLFYSVGIGQISSEVPQNLSASRPQDRQFILSSKKLLLSDSGFYLCAWRESLGNSPLHFGNGTRLTVT.

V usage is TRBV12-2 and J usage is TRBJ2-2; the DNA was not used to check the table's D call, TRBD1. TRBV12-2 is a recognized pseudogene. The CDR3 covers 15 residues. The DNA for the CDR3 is TGTGCAAGTCGCCCCCGACAGGGGAGGCCCGGGGAGCTGTTTTTT. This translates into CASRPRQGRPGELFF.

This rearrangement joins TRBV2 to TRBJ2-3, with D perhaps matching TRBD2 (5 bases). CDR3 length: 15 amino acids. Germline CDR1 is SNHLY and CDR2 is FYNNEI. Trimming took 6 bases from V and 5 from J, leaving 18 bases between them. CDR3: CASSARGLLGDTQYF. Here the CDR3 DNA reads TGTGCCAGCAGCGCCCGCGGACTTTTGGGAGATACGCAGTATTTT.

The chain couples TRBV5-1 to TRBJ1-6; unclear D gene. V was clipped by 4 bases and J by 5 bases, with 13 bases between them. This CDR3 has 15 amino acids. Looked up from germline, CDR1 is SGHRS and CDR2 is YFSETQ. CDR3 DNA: TGCGCCAGCAGCCAAGGGTCTCCCGATAATTCACCCCTCCACTTT. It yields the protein CASSQGSPDNSPLHF.

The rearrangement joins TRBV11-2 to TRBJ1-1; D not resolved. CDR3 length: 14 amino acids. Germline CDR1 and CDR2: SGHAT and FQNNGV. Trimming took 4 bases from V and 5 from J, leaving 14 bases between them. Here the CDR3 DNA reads TGTGCCAGCAGCTCGGGGAGTAGGAGGACTGAAGCTTTCTTT. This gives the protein CASSSGSRRTEAFF.

CDR3 region: CASSDSAGGADTQYF. The CDR3, as DNA: TGTGCCAGCAGTGACTCGGCGGGGGGCGCAGATACGCAGTATTTT. V is TRBV6-4 and J is TRBJ2-3; TRBD2 aligns across 8 bases. The CDR3 is 15 amino acids. The trim removed 0 bases at V and 4 bases at J, leaving 3 bases unmatched. Germline CDR1 is MRHNA and CDR2 is SNTAGT.

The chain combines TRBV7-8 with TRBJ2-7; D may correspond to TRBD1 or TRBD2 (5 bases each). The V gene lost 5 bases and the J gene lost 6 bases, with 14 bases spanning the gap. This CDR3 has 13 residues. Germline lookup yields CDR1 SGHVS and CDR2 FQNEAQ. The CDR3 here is CASSPGIQGEQYF. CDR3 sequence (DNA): TGTGCCAGCAGCCCCGGGATCCAGGGCGAGCAGTACTTC.

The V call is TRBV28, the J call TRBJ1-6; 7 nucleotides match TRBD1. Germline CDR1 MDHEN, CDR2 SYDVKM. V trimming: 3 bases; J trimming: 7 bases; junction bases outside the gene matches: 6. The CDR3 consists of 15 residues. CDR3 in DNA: TGTGCCAGCAGTTTTAGAGGGGGCTGGAATTCACCCCTCCACTTT. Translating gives CASSFRGGWNSPLHF.

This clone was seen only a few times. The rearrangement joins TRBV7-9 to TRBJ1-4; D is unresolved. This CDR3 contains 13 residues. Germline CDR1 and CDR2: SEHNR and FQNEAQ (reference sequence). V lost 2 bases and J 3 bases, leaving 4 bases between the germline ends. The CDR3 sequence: CASSLSPNEKLFF. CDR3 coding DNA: TGTGCCAGCAGCTTATCCCCTAATGAAAAACTGTTTTTT.

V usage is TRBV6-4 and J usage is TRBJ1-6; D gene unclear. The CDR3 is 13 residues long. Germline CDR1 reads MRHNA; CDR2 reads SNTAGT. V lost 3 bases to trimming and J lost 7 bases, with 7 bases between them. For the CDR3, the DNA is TGTGCCAGCAGTGAGTGGAGAAATTCACCCCTCCACTTT. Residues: CASSEWRNSPLHF.

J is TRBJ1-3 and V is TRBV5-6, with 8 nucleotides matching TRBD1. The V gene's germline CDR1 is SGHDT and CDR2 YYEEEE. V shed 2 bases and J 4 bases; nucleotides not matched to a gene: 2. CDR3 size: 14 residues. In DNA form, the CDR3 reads TGTGCCAGCAGCTTCGGACAGGGAGGAAACACCATATATTTT. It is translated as CASSFGQGGNTIYF.

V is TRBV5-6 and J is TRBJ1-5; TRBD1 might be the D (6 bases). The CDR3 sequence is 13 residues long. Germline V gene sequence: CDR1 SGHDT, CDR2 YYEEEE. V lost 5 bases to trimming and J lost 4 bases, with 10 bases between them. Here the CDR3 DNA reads TGTGCCAGCAGTGTTAGGGGGAATCAGCCCCAGCATTTT. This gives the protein CASSVRGNQPQHF.

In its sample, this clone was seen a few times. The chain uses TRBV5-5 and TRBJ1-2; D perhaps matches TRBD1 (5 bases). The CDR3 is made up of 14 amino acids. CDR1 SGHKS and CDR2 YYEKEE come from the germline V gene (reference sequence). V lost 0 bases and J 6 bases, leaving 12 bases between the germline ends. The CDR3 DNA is TGTGCCAGCAGCTTGGACGCGGGGCGGAATGGCTACACCTTC. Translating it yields CASSLDAGRNGYTF.

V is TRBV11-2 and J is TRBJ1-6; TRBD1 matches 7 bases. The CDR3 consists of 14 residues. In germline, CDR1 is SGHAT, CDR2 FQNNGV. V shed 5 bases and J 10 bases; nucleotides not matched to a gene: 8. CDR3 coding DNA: TGTGCCAGCAGCCCGAGACAGGGTTCCTCACCCCTCCACTTT. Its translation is CASSPRQGSSPLHF.

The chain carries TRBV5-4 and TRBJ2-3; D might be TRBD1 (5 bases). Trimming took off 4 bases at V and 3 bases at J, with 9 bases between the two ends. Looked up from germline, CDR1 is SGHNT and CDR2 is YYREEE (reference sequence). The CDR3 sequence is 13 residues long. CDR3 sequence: CASSLPGTDTQYF. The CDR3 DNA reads TGTGCCAGCAGCCTCCCAGGGACAGATACGCAGTATTTT.

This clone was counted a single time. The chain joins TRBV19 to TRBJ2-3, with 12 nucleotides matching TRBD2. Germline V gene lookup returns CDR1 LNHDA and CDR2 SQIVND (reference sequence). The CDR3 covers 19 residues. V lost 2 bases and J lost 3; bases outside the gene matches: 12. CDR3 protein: CASSIKPNGLAGRTDTQYF. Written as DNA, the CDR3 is TGTGCCAGTAGTATAAAACCCAATGGACTAGCGGGAAGGACAGATACGCAGTATTTT.

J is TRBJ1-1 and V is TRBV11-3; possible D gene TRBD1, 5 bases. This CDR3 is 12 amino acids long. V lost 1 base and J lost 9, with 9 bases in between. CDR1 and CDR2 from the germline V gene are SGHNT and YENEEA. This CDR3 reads CASSLVGQKAFF. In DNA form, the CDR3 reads TGTGCCAGCAGCTTAGTGGGGCAGAAAGCTTTCTTT.

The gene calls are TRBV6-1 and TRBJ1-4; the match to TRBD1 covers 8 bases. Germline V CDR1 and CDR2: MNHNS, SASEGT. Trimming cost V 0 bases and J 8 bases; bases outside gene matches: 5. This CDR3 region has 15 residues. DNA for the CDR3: TGTGCCAGCAGTGAAGCGGTCCAGGGGGCGGAAAAACTGTTTTTT. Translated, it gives CASSEAVQGAEKLFF.

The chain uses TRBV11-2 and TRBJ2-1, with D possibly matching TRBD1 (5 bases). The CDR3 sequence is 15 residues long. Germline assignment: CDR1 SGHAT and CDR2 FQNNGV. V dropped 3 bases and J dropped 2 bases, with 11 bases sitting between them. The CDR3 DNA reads TGTGCCAGCAGCTTCCAGGGTGAGGCCTACAATGAGCAGTTCTTC. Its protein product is CASSFQGEAYNEQFF.

The CDR3 nucleotides are TGTGCCAGCAGCTTAGCAGTTGAACAAGGAACCTTCAATGAGCAGTTCTTC. Its translation: CASSLAVEQGTFNEQFF. The chain joins TRBV7-9 to TRBJ2-1; no firm D call. Germline values: CDR1 SEHNR, CDR2 FQNEAQ (reference sequence). Trimming removed 0 bases at V and 6 bases at J, with 18 bases between. CDR3 size: 17 residues.